A single sample is the source of the 3 T cell receptor beta chains below, sequenced in a study of T cell responses to AZD1222 COVID-19 vaccine. Here immunoSEQ multiplex PCR was the method, and the copy in TCRdb shows in-frame clones only, minus some. The data contain 7,500 to 8,500 clones, approximately 90% of them singletons. The sequenced sample was peripheral blood, obtained 28 days after the second AZD1222 dose. These receptors were taken from an adult who received the AZD1222 COVID-19 vaccine.

The CDR3 sequence: CASSTGTGVYEQYF. The DNA for the CDR3 is TGTGCCAGTAGTACAGGGACAGGGGTTTACGAGCAGTACTTC. The chain carries TRBV19 and TRBJ2-7; 10 positions agree with TRBD1. Germline CDR1 and CDR2: LNHDA and SQIVND (reference sequence). Unmatched junction bases numbered 4, after V lost 4 bases and J lost 4 bases. The CDR3 sequence is 14 residues long.

The rearrangement links TRBV19 to TRBJ2-2; D is unclear. CDR1 is LNHDA and CDR2 is SQIVND in the germline V gene (reference sequence). With 7 bases removed from V and 3 bases from J, the gap between germline ends came to 12 bases. The CDR3 spans 14 residues. CDR3 DNA sequence: TGTGCCAGTACTCGAAAAGCAGACACCGGGGAGCTGTTTTTT. It codes for CASTRKADTGELFF.

This clone was counted once. V and J are TRBV12-5 and TRBJ2-1; 9 bases align to TRBD1. Trimming cost V 6 bases and J 12 bases; bases outside gene matches: 9. Germline V lookup: CDR1 LGHNT, CDR2 FRNRAP. The CDR3 sequence is 13 residues long. The CDR3 sequence is CASGQGQGNWQFF. The DNA for the CDR3 is TGTGCTAGTGGCCAGGGACAGGGAAACTGGCAGTTCTTC.